This is a list of T cell receptor beta chains from one sample in a study of T cell repertoires in cytomegalovirus infection. TCRdb analysed the reads with MiXCR anew, one entry per CDR3 protein. The sample yields some 560,000 distinct CDR3 sequences, just under 40% seen once. No antigens are known for them. The sample consisted of cultured PBMCs, taken from culture after CMV antigen stimulation. These receptors all stem from a human donor in good health (CMV status not recorded). Some clones in this sample may be carry-over from other donors' samples. The CDR3 runs from the conserved cysteine through the conserved F or W. The order of the fields is J gene, D gene, clone size, V gene, CDR3 protein, CDR3 DNA. D genes are given only for firm matches. Some rows mark clone size as missing; the rest say once, few, many or name a class of expanded clone.

>TRBJ2-3|.|.|TRBV7-2
CASSPAAATDTQYF
TGTGCCAGCAGTCCTGCGGCGGCGACAGATACGCAGTATTTT
>TRBJ2-7|TRBD2|few|TRBV4-1
CASSPGQSGGLAGISYEQYF
TGCGCCAGCAGCCCGGGGCAAAGCGGGGGGCTTGCGGGCATCTCCTACGAGCAGTACTTC
>TRBJ2-5|.|few|TRBV11-3
CASSPDSGQETQYF
TGTGCCAGCAGCCCAGATTCGGGCCAGGAGACCCAGTACTTC
>TRBJ1-2|.|few|TRBV7-2
CASSLWGGYGYTF
TGTGCCAGCAGCTTATGGGGGGGCTATGGCTACACCTTC
>TRBJ2-7|TRBD2|.|TRBV20-1
CSVLAGGTYEQYF
TGCAGTGTACTAGCGGGGGGAACCTACGAGCAGTACTTC
>TRBJ2-7|TRBD2|.|TRBV7-2
CASSLPLRGQAGAYEQYF
TGTGCCAGCAGCTTACCCCTTAGGGGCCAAGCGGGGGCCTACGAGCAGTACTTC
>TRBJ2-4|.|few|TRBV7-8
CASSPMGEAKNIQYF
TGTGCCAGCAGCCCCATGGGCGAAGCCAAAAACATTCAGTACTTC
>TRBJ2-2|TRBD2|.|TRBV19
CASKRTSRFRTGELFF
TGTGCCAGTAAGAGGACTAGCCGGTTTCGCACCGGGGAGCTGTTTTTT
>TRBJ1-2|.|few|TRBV28
CASSSPGLTGGYTF
TGTGCCAGCAGTTCCCCAGGCTTGACGGGGGGCTACACCTTC
>TRBJ2-7|TRBD2|.|TRBV3-1
CASSPFGLAGTGEQYF
TGTGCCAGCAGCCCCTTCGGACTAGCGGGGACCGGGGAGCAGTACTTC
>TRBJ1-1|.|once|TRBV5-1
CASSLAIRQANTEAFF
TGCGCCAGCAGCTTGGCCATTAGACAAGCGAACACTGAAGCTTTCTTT
>TRBJ2-1|TRBD1|.|TRBV6-6
CASSLGQSSEQFF
TGTGCCAGCAGTCTGGGACAGTCCTCTGAGCAGTTCTTC
>TRBJ2-5|.|.|TRBV7-2
CASSYSREETQYF
TGTGCCAGCAGCTACTCCCGGGAAGAGACCCAGTACTTC
>TRBJ2-6|.|.|TRBV11-2
CASSWGQNSGANVLTF
TGTGCCAGCAGCTGGGGGCAGAACTCTGGGGCCAACGTCCTGACTTTC
>TRBJ2-3|TRBD1|.|TRBV20-1
CSARDLHRGALTDTQYF
TGCAGTGCTAGAGATCTACACAGGGGCGCACTCACAGATACGCAGTATTTT
>TRBJ2-1|.|.|TRBV19
CASSIRANNEQFF
TGTGCCAGTAGTATTAGAGCCAACAATGAGCAGTTCTTC
>TRBJ2-3|.|few|TRBV19
CASRLTGADTQYF
TGTGCCAGTAGGCTAACCGGGGCCGATACGCAGTATTTT
>TRBJ2-7|TRBD1|few|TRBV12-3/TRBV12-4
CASSRTGGEVWSEDEQYF
TGTGCCAGCAGCCGGACAGGAGGTGAGGTTTGGTCGGAGGACGAGCAGTACTTC
>TRBJ2-2|.|once|TRBV28
CASYPRAGELFF
TGTGCCAGCTATCCTAGAGCCGGGGAGCTGTTTTTT
>TRBJ2-1|TRBD1|.|TRBV11-2
CASTPGTGLYNEQFF
TGTGCCAGCACACCCGGGACAGGGCTTTACAATGAGCAGTTCTTC
>TRBJ1-6|.|.|TRBV7-2
CASSSGGTYNSPLHF
TGTGCCAGCAGCTCGGGGGGGACCTATAATTCACCCCTCCACTTT
>TRBJ1-2|.|.|TRBV2
CASGRGGLLAGYTF
TGTGCCAGCGGTCGGGGTGGTCTCCTTGCTGGCTACACCTTC
>TRBJ2-1|TRBD1|.|TRBV5-1
CASSFGTGALNEQFF
TGCGCCAGCAGCTTCGGGACAGGAGCCCTGAATGAGCAGTTCTTC
>TRBJ2-7|TRBD2|.|TRBV15
CATSSGRGDYEQYF
TGTGCCACCAGTAGCGGGAGGGGGGACTACGAGCAGTACTTC
>TRBJ2-1|.|.|TRBV7-6
CASSPTMTVNEQFF
TGTGCCAGCAGCCCGACCATGACAGTTAATGAGCAGTTCTTC
>TRBJ2-1|TRBD2|few|TRBV11-3
CASSLGGGYDEQFF
TGTGCCAGCAGCTTAGGGGGGGGGTACGATGAGCAGTTCTTC
>TRBJ2-1|.|.|TRBV7-9
CASRHRFSYSYNEQFF
TGTGCCAGCAGACATCGATTTTCATACTCCTACAATGAGCAGTTCTTC
>TRBJ2-1|.|many|TRBV7-2
CASSPDSSSYNEQFF
TGTGCCAGCAGCCCTGACTCGAGCTCCTACAATGAGCAGTTCTTC
>TRBJ2-1|.|.|TRBV6-5
CASSYKLVSYNEQSF
TGTGCCAGCAGTTACAAACTAGTATCCTACAATGAGCAGTCCTTC
>TRBJ1-6|.|.|TRBV7-2
CASSPWGESPLHF
TGTGCCAGCAGCCCTTGGGGGGAATCACCCCTCCACTTT
>TRBJ1-4|.|.|TRBV5-6
CASSLWTGAPGEKLFF
TGTGCCAGCTCCCTTTGGACGGGGGCGCCCGGTGAAAAACTGTTTTTT
>TRBJ2-7|.|.|TRBV28
CASCLGESYEQYF
TGTGCCAGCTGCCTGGGGGAGTCCTACGAGCAGTACTTC
>TRBJ2-1|TRBD2|.|TRBV7-2
CAEAGGAYNEQFF
TGTGCCGAGGCGGGAGGAGCGTACAATGAGCAGTTCTTC
>TRBJ1-5|.|few|TRBV12-3/TRBV12-4
CASSSANQPQHF
TGTGCCAGCAGTTCTGCGAATCAGCCCCAGCATTTT
>TRBJ2-1|.|few|TRBV6-1
CASSDGEMGANEQFF
TGTGCCAGCAGTGATGGGGAGATGGGGGCCAATGAGCAGTTCTTC
>TRBJ2-3|.|few|TRBV4-2
CASSQDSSSALTDTQYF
TGTGCCAGCAGCCAAGATTCGAGCAGCGCCCTCACAGATACGCAGTATTTT
>TRBJ2-5|TRBD2|.|TRBV4-1
CASSRTSGGLQETQYF
TGCGCCAGCTCTCGGACTAGCGGGGGGCTCCAAGAGACCCAGTACTTC
>TRBJ2-7|TRBD2|.|TRBV12-3/TRBV12-4
CASSPRVLAGGLYEQYF
TGTGCCAGCAGTCCAAGGGTGTTAGCGGGAGGCCTCTACGAGCAGTACTTC
>TRBJ1-5|.|.|TRBV7-2
CASSRGADSNQPQHF
TGTGCCAGCAGCCGGGGGGCGGATAGCAATCAGCCCCAGCATTTT
>TRBJ2-3|.|few|TRBV6-1
CAGQRGAGSTDTQYF
TGTGCCGGCCAAAGGGGGGCAGGGAGCACAGATACGCAGTATTTT
>TRBJ1-4|.|.|TRBV14
CASSQYRTELFF
TGTGCCAGCAGCCAATACAGGACGGAACTGTTTTTT
>TRBJ1-6|TRBD1|.|TRBV7-6
CASSFSPGGGEYSPLHF
TGTGCCAGCAGCTTTTCCCCCGGAGGGGGCGAGTACTCACCCCTCCACTTT
>TRBJ1-2|.|.|TRBV6-5
CASSPEEGWASYGYTF
TGTGCCAGCAGTCCCGAGGAAGGGTGGGCTAGCTATGGCTACACCTTC